These 30 T cell receptor beta chains were all obtained from the same sample, sequenced in a study of blood T cells in healthy people across ages. Then a second PCR, running about 6 to 12 cycles, was carried out with a sample-barcoded 5' primer and a J-beta primer mix. One entry per CDR3 protein, called by TCRdb with MiXCR from the 5' RACE reads. This sample has 1.5 million to 1.8 million distinct CDR3 sequences, with approximately 43% found just once. The source material was blood. Receptors were obtained from a woman aged 18 to 35 in good health.

The chain employs TRBV5-1 and TRBJ1-2; D remains unclear. The CDR3 is 14 residues long. V shed 2 bases and J shed 8 bases, with 16 bases lying between them. CDR1 and CDR2 (germline): SGHRS, YFSETQ. CDR3 amino acids: CASSLSDGTRGYTF. The CDR3 nucleotides are TGCGCCAGCAGCTTATCCGACGGAACAAGGGGCTACACCTTC.

V usage is TRBV7-6 and J usage is TRBJ2-1; the D gene is possibly TRBD1 (7 bases). Germline-derived CDR1 and CDR2 are SGHVS and FNYEAQ. The CDR3 runs to 14 residues. The ends were cut back, 3 bases at V and 8 bases at J, with 14 bases in the middle. CDR3 sequence reads: CASSFQIRGDEQFF. The DNA for the CDR3 is TGTGCCAGCAGCTTTCAGATCAGGGGGGATGAGCAGTTCTTC. Full variable domain (rest looked up from reference TRBV7-6 and TRBJ2-1): GAGVSQSPRYKVTKRGQDVALRCDPISGHVSLYWYRQALGQGPEFLTYFNYEAQQDKSGLPNDRFSAERPEGSISTLTIQRTEQRDSAMYRCASSFQIRGDEQFFGPGTRLTVL.

In this sample, this clonotype turned up a few times. The chain links TRBV7-2 to TRBJ2-3; D gene unclear. The V and J ends lost 6 bases and 6 bases respectively, with 13 bases between them. The CDR3 covers 13 residues. Looked up from germline, CDR1 is SGHTA and CDR2 is FQGNSA. The CDR3 bases are TGTGCCAGCAGTCCGCCTTGGGGTGATACGCAGTATTTT. Amino acids: CASSPPWGDTQYF. Using reference TRBV7-2 and TRBJ2-3 for the parts outside the CDR3, the full variable domain is GAGVSQSPSNKVTEKGKDVELRCDPISGHTALYWYRQSLGQGLEFLIYFQGNSAPDKSGLPSDRFSAERTGGSVSTLTIQRTQQEDSAVYLCASSPPWGDTQYFGPGTRLTVL.

V and J are TRBV7-3 and TRBJ2-1, with 7 bases aligning to TRBD2. The CDR3 spans 17 residues. CDR1 and CDR2 (germline): SGHTA, FQGTGA. V shed 5 bases and J 4 bases; nucleotides not matched to a gene: 14. The CDR3 reads CASSPAAWAGDYNEQFF. The CDR3 bases are TGTGCCAGCAGCCCGGCGGCATGGGCGGGAGATTACAATGAGCAGTTCTTC.

V gene TRBV11-3 combines with J gene TRBJ2-4; the match to TRBD1 covers 12 bases. With the DNA end fitting TRBJ2-7 better, the J assignment may be wrong. Germline V gene data show CDR1 as SGHNT and CDR2 as YENEEA. This CDR3 contains 16 residues. In nucleotides, the CDR3 is TGTGCCAGCAGCCACGGGACAGGGGGCATGAAAGACGAGCAGTACTTC. Protein product: CASSHGTGGMKDEQYF.

This clonotype has just a few counts. At one end, the junction sequence differs from germline, possibly due to a read error. This rearrangement joins TRBV20-1 to TRBJ2-1; possibly TRBD1 for D (6 bases). In germline, CDR1 is DFQATT, CDR2 SNEGSKA (reference sequence). This CDR3 comprises 18 residues. As DNA, the CDR3 is TGCAGTGCTAGAGATCGGGTTAGAGGGGGTACGACTTACAATGTGCAGTTCTTC. It translates to CSARDRVRGGTTYNVQFF.

This clonotype occurred a few times. The chain links TRBV12-3 or TRBV12-4 to TRBJ2-7; possibly TRBD1 for D (5 bases). The V end was cut by 2 bases, the J end by 5 bases, with 13 bases between. The CDR3 is 14 amino acids. The CDR3 sequence is CASSLIGAVNEQYF. The CDR3 nucleotides read TGTGCCAGCAGTTTAATAGGGGCTGTCAACGAGCAGTACTTC.

Of note for this clonotype: A much larger clone sits a single nucleotide away, making a read error possible. The V gene is TRBV4-2, the J gene TRBJ2-7, with a weak D call TRBD1 (5 bases). Germline V gene data show CDR1 as LGHNA and CDR2 as YNFKEQ. The CDR3 extends over 16 amino acids. V was cut by 0 bases and J by 7 bases, with 19 bases left in between. CDR3 bases: TGTGCCAGCAGCCAAGAACGGGTACAGGTAGGGAATGAGCAGTACTTC. It is translated as CASSQERVQVGNEQYF.

The rearrangement joins TRBV6-5 to TRBJ2-7; perhaps D is TRBD1 or TRBD2 (5 bases each). The CDR3 contains 15 residues. V lost 0 bases and J lost 2, with 11 bases in between. Germline V gene sequence: CDR1 MNHEY, CDR2 SVGAGI. The CDR3 nucleotides are TGTGCCAGCAGTTACTCAGGGGACCGGCCCTACGAGCAGTACTTC. This gives the protein CASSYSGDRPYEQYF.

This clonotype turned up a few times. This chain uses TRBV20-1 with TRBJ1-2, with a possible D match to TRBD1 (6 bases). V was shortened by 1 base and J by 2 bases, with 17 bases between the two germline ends. Germline V gene data show CDR1 as DFQATT and CDR2 as SNEGSKA (reference sequence). This CDR3 region has 16 residues. The CDR3 DNA sequence: TGCAGTGCTAGAGGGTGGGTGAGGACAGAGAACTATGGCTACACCTTC. Protein product: CSARGWVRTENYGYTF.

In this sample, this clonotype turned up a few times. The rearrangement links TRBV6-2 or TRBV6-3 to TRBJ2-7; 10 nucleotides align to TRBD1. The V segment lost 5 bases and the J segment 7 bases; nucleotides outside the gene matches: 11. Germline loops: CDR1 MNHEY, CDR2 SVGEGT. CDR3 length equals 15 residues. CDR3 region: CASSRQGASYNEQYF. CDR3 DNA sequence: TGTGCCAGCAGTCGACAGGGGGCCTCCTACAATGAGCAGTACTTC.

CDR3 sequence reads: CASSLDISGSLGVTDTQYF. In nucleotides, the CDR3 is TGTGCCAGCAGCTTAGACATAAGTGGCTCACTCGGGGTCACAGATACGCAGTATTTT. V and J are TRBV7-9 and TRBJ2-3; tentative D call: TRBD2 (5 bases). This CDR3 has 19 amino acids. V lost 1 base and J 2 bases, leaving 22 bases between the germline ends. CDR1 is SEHNR, CDR2 FQNEAQ, per germline (reference sequence).

This chain uses TRBV6-1 with TRBJ1-2, with 8 bases lining up with TRBD1. The CDR3 runs 17 residues. The V segment lost 6 bases and the J segment 0 bases; nucleotides outside the gene matches: 12. Germline lookup yields CDR1 MNHNS and CDR2 SASEGT. The CDR3 region has the DNA TGTGCCAGCAGAGATGCTTGGACAGGGAGGTCTAACTATGGCTACACCTTC. Its translation: CASRDAWTGRSNYGYTF.

The CDR3 here is CATTPQTNTEAFF. For the CDR3, the DNA is TGTGCCACAACGCCGCAGACGAACACTGAAGCTTTCTTT. This sequence joins TRBV7-3 and TRBJ1-1; D ambiguous. V was pared by 10 bases and J by 1 base, with 13 bases between. The length of the CDR3 is 13 residues. Germline loops: CDR1 SGHTA, CDR2 FQGTGA. The full variable domain, with the rest looked up from reference TRBV7-3 and TRBJ1-1, is GAGVSQTPSNKVTEKGKYVELRCDPISGHTALYWYRQSLGQGPEFLIYFQGTGAADDSGLPNDRFFAVRPEGSVSTLKIQRTERGDSAVYLCATTPQTNTEAFFGQGTRLTVV.

This clonotype occurred a few times. This chain joins TRBV2 and TRBJ2-5; D not certain. This CDR3 contains 12 residues. With 4 bases removed from V and 1 base from J, the gap between germline ends came to 4 bases. Per germline, CDR1 SNHLY and CDR2 FYNNEI. CDR3 amino acids: CASSVVQETQYF. For the CDR3, the DNA is TGTGCCAGCAGTGTCGTCCAAGAGACCCAGTACTTC.

In its sample, this clonotype was seen many times. The V gene is TRBV29-1, the J gene TRBJ2-4; D possibly corresponds to TRBD1 (6 bases). Germline CDR1 and CDR2: SQVTM and ANQGSEA. The CDR3 runs 12 residues. Trimming took 5 bases from V and 7 from J, leaving 12 bases between them. CDR3 region: CSVNQGPNIQYF. Written as DNA, the CDR3 is TGCAGCGTTAACCAGGGGCCTAACATTCAGTACTTC.

In its sample, this clonotype was seen a few times. This sequence joins TRBV7-8 and TRBJ2-7, with 11 nucleotides matching TRBD2. CDR3 length: 15 residues. CDR1 SGHVS and CDR2 FQNEAQ come from the germline V gene. Trimming cost V 8 bases and J 5 bases; bases outside gene matches: 11. CDR3: CASSFLAGGGNEQYF. The CDR3 DNA is TGTGCCAGCTCCTTTCTAGCGGGAGGCGGTAACGAGCAGTACTTC.

V is TRBV30 and J is TRBJ2-7; D gene ambiguous. The CDR3 covers 12 residues. V lost 1 base, J lost 1 base, and 5 bases lay in between. CDR1 is GTSNPN, CDR2 SVGIG, per germline (reference sequence). The CDR3 DNA sequence: TGTGCCTGGAGTGAGATATCCTACGAGCAGTACTTC. Residues: CAWSEISYEQYF. Combining the CDR3 with reference TRBV30 and TRBJ2-7 gives the whole variable domain SQTIHQWPATLVQPVGSPLSLECTVEGTSNPNLYWYRQAAGRGLQLLFYSVGIGQISSEVPQNLSASRPQDRQFILSSKKLLLSDSGFYLCAWSEISYEQYFGPGTRLTVT.

The CDR3, as DNA: TGCGCCAGCAGCCAAGTTCGGAAAATGAGCTCCTACGAGCAGTACTTC. It is translated as CASSQVRKMSSYEQYF. The J gene is TRBJ2-7, the V gene TRBV4-3; no reliable D call. Germline V gives CDR1 LGHNA, CDR2 YSLEER. Trimming cost V 1 base and J 0 bases, with 13 bases left between them. This CDR3 is built from 16 residues.

About this clonotype itself: This clone may be a read error of a much larger clone one base away. The chain has TRBV6-2 or TRBV6-3 and TRBJ1-1; D is uncertain. There are 12 residues in the CDR3. Germline lookup yields CDR1 MNHEY and CDR2 SVGEGT. V lost 6 bases and J 1 base, leaving 6 bases between the germline ends. CDR3 loop: CASRYRNTEAFF. The CDR3 nucleotides are TGTGCCAGCAGATACAGGAACACTGAAGCTTTCTTT.

This chain links TRBV4-3 with TRBJ1-4, with D possibly being TRBD1 (5 bases). The length of the CDR3 is 15 residues. The germline V gene has CDR1 LGHNA and CDR2 YSLEER. V lost 0 bases and J lost 4, with 9 bases in between. The CDR3 nucleotides read TGCGCCAGCAGCCAAGAAGGGACGCTTAATGAAAAACTGTTTTTT. Its protein product is CASSQEGTLNEKLFF.

The chain combines TRBV7-3 with TRBJ2-1, with 7 bases lining up with TRBD1. The CDR3 sequence is 15 residues long. V lost 3 bases to trimming and J lost 9 bases; unmatched junction nucleotides: 11. Per the germline V gene, CDR1 is SGHTA and CDR2 is FQGTGA. The CDR3 loop is CASSFRQGSVSEQFF. CDR3 bases: TGTGCCAGCAGCTTCCGACAGGGATCCGTTAGTGAGCAGTTCTTC.

The V call is TRBV3-1, the J call TRBJ2-3, with 8 nucleotides matching TRBD2. Germline CDR1 reads LGHDT; CDR2 reads YNNKEL (reference sequence). V was clipped by 1 base and J by 2 bases; unmatched bases: 2. The CDR3 extends over 15 amino acids. The CDR3 region has the DNA TGTGCCAGCAGCCAAGCGGGAGGGGACACAGATACGCAGTATTTT. Its protein product is CASSQAGGDTDTQYF.

The J gene is TRBJ2-7, the V gene TRBV10-3; D is possibly TRBD1 or TRBD2 (5 bases each). V was cut by 3 bases and J by 3 bases, with 15 bases left in between. The CDR3 sequence is 15 residues long. Looked up from germline, CDR1 is ENHRY and CDR2 is SYGVKD. The chain's CDR3 is CAISEMGPSVYEQYF. In DNA, the CDR3 is TGTGCCATCAGTGAAATGGGACCGTCTGTCTACGAGCAGTACTTC.

The chain has TRBV27 and TRBJ2-3; D is undetermined. CDR1 is MNHEY and CDR2 is SMNVEV in the germline V gene (reference sequence). This CDR3 region has 16 residues. Trimming shortened V by 5 bases and J by 4 bases, and 19 bases separated the two germline ends. The CDR3 loop is CASSIGHKPGADTQYF. The CDR3 DNA reads TGTGCCAGCAGTATCGGCCACAAACCTGGCGCAGATACGCAGTATTTT.

The chain recombines TRBV20-1 with TRBJ2-2; D gene ambiguous. Deletions cut 0 bases from V and 5 bases from J, with 13 bases between. Germline CDR1 reads DFQATT; CDR2 reads SNEGSKA (reference sequence). The CDR3 is 15 residues long. The CDR3 loop reads CSARDARKGTGELFF. CDR3 coding DNA: TGCAGTGCTAGAGATGCCAGGAAGGGTACCGGGGAGCTGTTTTTT.

This clonotype turned up a few times. The chain joins TRBV6-5 to TRBJ2-5, with D uncertain. Germline values: CDR1 MNHEY, CDR2 SVGAGI. V was pared by 2 bases and J by 2 bases, with 9 bases between. This CDR3 comprises 14 residues. The CDR3 DNA follows: TGTGCCAGCAGTTACGTGTCGAAGCAAGAGACCCAGTACTTC. This codes for CASSYVSKQETQYF.

This chain joins TRBV12-3 or TRBV12-4 and TRBJ1-3; 8 nucleotides align to TRBD1. The length of the CDR3 is 18 residues. Unmatched junction bases numbered 8, after V lost 0 bases and J lost 1 base. The CDR3 sequence is CASSLALGTGSSGNTIYF. In DNA form, the CDR3 reads TGTGCCAGCAGTTTAGCGCTCGGGACAGGATCGTCTGGAAACACCATATATTTT.

There are many counts of this clonotype. This chain uses TRBV4-3 with TRBJ2-1, with 12 bases lining up with TRBD2. Germline CDR1 LGHNA, CDR2 YSLEER. This CDR3 contains 15 residues. V dropped 1 base and J dropped 5; count of bases not matched to a gene: 0. The CDR3 DNA sequence: TGCGCCAGCAGCCAAGGACTAGCGGGGGACAATGAGCAGTTCTTC. It specifies CASSQGLAGDNEQFF.

The V and J genes are TRBV3-1 and TRBJ2-1; the D gene is possibly TRBD1 (6 bases). V was trimmed by 0 bases and J by 9 bases, leaving 15 bases between them. The CDR3 length is 15 residues. CDR1 and CDR2 from the germline V gene are LGHDT and YNNKEL (reference sequence). This chain's CDR3 is CASSQERGSICEQFF. CDR3 DNA sequence: TGTGCCAGCAGCCAAGAGAGGGGGTCAATTTGTGAGCAGTTCTTC.